A single sample is the source of the 22 T cell receptor beta chains below, sequenced in a study of PD-1 blockade in classical Hodgkin lymphoma (dated by TCRdb to the early 2020s). The label giving this sample's time point can be read as: cycle 1 day 1 (C1D1), immediately before nivolumab initiation. All trial patients had relapsed after autologous stem cell transplantation, with cohorts A, B and C differing in prior brentuximab vedotin exposure. The receptor library was made with the immunoSEQ multiplex PCR assay. TCRdb's version of the immuneACCESS table is confined to in-frame rearrangements and falls short of the full clone set. An unresolved V gene accounts for under half of the shortfall where checked; the remainder is of unknown origin. The table for this sample lists 14,000 or so clones; 83% of them were counted only once. Roughly a fifth of the sample is in the top ten clones. Material: peripheral blood mononuclear cells (PBMCs), obtained at baseline. The receptors originated from a human donor with classical Hodgkin lymphoma.

The chain is built from TRBV2 and TRBJ2-1; 7 bases are shared with TRBD1. Germline V gene data show CDR1 as SNHLY and CDR2 as FYNNEI. The CDR3 length is 14 residues. The V segment lost 6 bases and the J segment 0 bases; nucleotides outside the gene matches: 2. CDR3 amino acids: CASRGTASYNEQFF. CDR3 coding DNA: TGTGCCAGCAGAGGGACAGCCTCCTACAATGAGCAGTTCTTC.

The V and J genes are TRBV6-5 and TRBJ1-1, with D uncertain. CDR3 length: 12 residues. Germline-derived CDR1 and CDR2 are MNHEY and SVGAGI. The germline V and J ends were trimmed by 6 bases and 6 bases, with 11 bases remaining between them. The CDR3 protein is CASSRGFPEAFF. The CDR3 DNA follows: TGTGCCAGCAGCCGAGGGTTCCCTGAAGCTTTCTTT.

V and J are TRBV18 and TRBJ1-2; possibly TRBD1 for D (5 bases). Per the germline V gene, CDR1 is KGHSH and CDR2 is LQKENI. The CDR3 covers 14 residues. V lost 0 bases and J lost 3, with 8 bases in between. DNA of the CDR3: TGTGCCAGCTCACCACCGGGACCGGACTATGGCTACACCTTC. Protein sequence: CASSPPGPDYGYTF.

This sequence joins TRBV6-5 and TRBJ2-2; D gene unclear. The germline V gene has CDR1 MNHEY and CDR2 SVGAGI. Trimming left V 8 bases short and J 6 bases short, with 10 bases between. CDR3 length: 12 amino acids. The CDR3 loop reads CASGRPPGELFF. CDR3 DNA sequence: TGTGCCAGCGGAAGACCGCCCGGGGAGCTGTTTTTT.

The chain employs TRBV6-6 and TRBJ2-1, with 8 positions matching TRBD2. Trimming at V came to 4 bases and at J to 5 bases, leaving 10 bases not matched to a gene. Germline V lookup: CDR1 MNHNY, CDR2 SVGAGI (reference sequence). The CDR3 spans 16 residues. CDR3 residues: CASSWPPAGVNNEQFF. The DNA of the CDR3 is TGTGCCAGCAGTTGGCCCCCAGCGGGGGTTAACAATGAGCAGTTCTTC.

This clone was picked up a small number of times. The chain joins TRBV6-5 to TRBJ2-1, with D uncertain. The germline V gene encodes CDR1 MNHEY and CDR2 SVGAGI. This CDR3 has 16 amino acids. Deletions cut 3 bases from V and 7 bases from J, with 19 bases between. The CDR3 DNA is TGTGCCAGCAGTTATAATAGGGTTCTCTGGGGTAATGAGCAGTTCTTC. It translates to CASSYNRVLWGNEQFF.

CDR3 sequence (DNA): TGTGCCAGCTCACCAAATCTTGCAGGAACGAACACTGAAGCTTTCTTT. Protein: CASSPNLAGTNTEAFF. This chain connects TRBV18 to TRBJ1-1, with D unclear. With 2 bases removed from V and 1 base from J, the gap between germline ends came to 14 bases. Germline CDR1 and CDR2: KGHSH and LQKENI. The length of the CDR3 is 16 residues.

V gene TRBV18 combines with J gene TRBJ2-2; D gene uncertain. This CDR3 is 15 amino acids long. CDR1 and CDR2 from the germline V gene are KGHSH and LQKENI. The ends were cut back, 0 bases at V and 6 bases at J, with 11 bases in the middle. For the CDR3, the DNA is TGTGCCAGCTCACCACCGAGCCAGCAGGCCGGGGAGCTGTTTTTT. This codes for CASSPPSQQAGELFF.

This chain joins TRBV6-5 and TRBJ2-7, with D tentatively TRBD1 (7 bases). Germline CDR1 MNHEY, CDR2 SVGAGI. The CDR3 has 15 residues. Trimming stripped 2 bases from V and 3 bases from J, with 14 bases between. CDR3 in amino acids: CASSYLAGGFYEQYF. DNA for the CDR3: TGTGCCAGCAGTTACCTGGCAGGGGGGTTCTACGAGCAGTACTTC.

The V call is TRBV19, the J call TRBJ1-3; a weak D match, TRBD1 (6 bases). V lost 1 base and J 0 bases, leaving 19 bases between the germline ends. Germline CDR1 and CDR2: LNHDA and SQIVND (reference sequence). This CDR3 spans 19 amino acids. CDR3 loop: CASSIAHRAPFLSGNTIYF. The DNA of the CDR3 is TGTGCCAGTAGTATAGCCCACAGGGCCCCATTTCTCTCTGGAAACACCATATATTTT.

The DNA of the CDR3 is TGCGCCAGCAGCCAAGATTCTAGGACAGGGCGGAATGAGCAGTTCTTC. Translating it yields CASSQDSRTGRNEQFF. This chain connects TRBV4-3 to TRBJ2-1; 8 bases are a match to TRBD1. V shed 0 bases, J shed 7 bases, and the junction held 8 bases outside the gene matches. The CDR3 contains 16 residues. CDR1 and CDR2 from the germline V gene are LGHNA and YSLEER.

The chain recombines TRBV10-3 with TRBJ2-5; TRBD1 matches at 8 bases. V lost 7 bases and J lost 2; bases outside the gene matches: 6. This CDR3 contains 14 residues. Germline V CDR1 and CDR2: ENHRY, SYGVKD. CDR3 coding DNA: TGTGCCATCAAAGGACAGGGCCGGCAAGAGACCCAGTACTTC. Translation gives CAIKGQGRQETQYF.

V and J are TRBV23-1 and TRBJ2-1; 9 nucleotides agree with TRBD1. TRBV23-1 is designated an ORF whose function remains uncertain. The junction had 8 bases not matched to a gene; V was cut back by 6 bases and J by 8 bases. CDR3 length: 14 residues. The CDR3 DNA reads as TGCGCCAGCAGCCCAAACAGGGGGCCGGATGAGCAGTTCTTC. Its translation is CASSPNRGPDEQFF.

This rearrangement joins TRBV6-5 to TRBJ1-5, with TRBD1 matching over 9 bases. The germline CDR1 and CDR2 sequences are MNHEY and SVGAGI. The CDR3 totals 14 residues. The trim removed 2 bases at V and 6 bases at J, leaving 2 bases unmatched. As DNA, the CDR3 is TGTGCCAGCAGTTACGGGACAGGGCGTCAGCCCCAGCATTTT. This translates into CASSYGTGRQPQHF.

The chain recombines TRBV18 with TRBJ1-5; perhaps TRBD1 as D (5 bases). Trimming removed 3 bases from V and 6 bases from J, with 21 bases in between. The CDR3 consists of 17 residues. CDR1 KGHSH and CDR2 LQKENI come from the germline V gene. CDR3 DNA: TGTGCCAGCTCACCGGGAATTATTACAGGAGTAGGTCAGCCCCAGCATTTT. It translates to CASSPGIITGVGQPQHF.

This rearrangement joins TRBV28 to TRBJ1-3; D gene uncertain. This CDR3 has 13 amino acids. The germline V and J ends were trimmed by 2 bases and 1 base, with 3 bases remaining between them. The germline CDR1 and CDR2 sequences are MDHEN and SYDVKM. The CDR3 sequence is CASSLLSGNTIYF. CDR3 coding DNA: TGTGCCAGCAGTTTACTATCTGGAAACACCATATATTTT.

In this sample, this clone turned up once. The V gene is TRBV25-1, the J gene TRBJ2-7; TRBD1 agrees at 9 bases. Per the germline V gene, CDR1 is MGHDK and CDR2 is SYGVNS. The CDR3 extends over 13 amino acids. V dropped 8 bases and J dropped 2; count of bases not matched to a gene: 4. The DNA of the CDR3 is TGTGCCAGCGCCAGGACAGGGGCCTACGAGCAGTACTTC. Translating it yields CASARTGAYEQYF.

The J gene is TRBJ1-6, the V gene TRBV5-8; no reliable D call. Germline V gene lookup returns CDR1 SGHTS and CDR2 YDEGEE. This CDR3 region has 16 residues. V was cut by 4 bases and J by 0 bases, with 11 bases left in between. DNA for the CDR3: TGTGCCAGCAGCCTCCCCGGCGGCTCCTATAATTCACCCCTCCACTTT. This gives the protein CASSLPGGSYNSPLHF.

The chain uses TRBV2 and TRBJ1-2, with unresolved D. The CDR3 runs 13 residues. The V and J ends lost 0 bases and 4 bases respectively, with 6 bases between them. Germline V gene lookup returns CDR1 SNHLY and CDR2 FYNNEI. CDR3 DNA: TGTGCCAGCAGTGAAGCCGGCTTCTATGGCTACACCTTC. It translates to CASSEAGFYGYTF. Filled out from reference TRBV2 and TRBJ1-2, the complete variable domain reads EPEVTQTPSHQVTQMGQEVILRCVPISNHLYFYWYRQILGQKVEFLVSFYNNEISEKSEIFDDQFSVERPDGSNFTLKIRSTKLEDSAMYFCASSEAGFYGYTFGSGTRLTVV.

This rearrangement joins TRBV19 to TRBJ2-3, with D possibly being TRBD1 (6 bases). Germline CDR1 reads LNHDA; CDR2 reads SQIVND (reference sequence). V lost 3 bases to trimming and J lost 11 bases, with 18 bases between them. This CDR3 is 14 amino acids long. CDR3 sequence: CASSISVQGTLQYF. The CDR3 coding sequence is TGTGCCAGTAGTATCTCGGTACAGGGAACTCTGCAGTATTTT.

This sequence joins TRBV21-1 and TRBJ1-6; TRBD1 reflects the table's D call only, with no check against the DNA. TRBV21-1 is noted as a pseudogene. The CDR3 loop spans 9 amino acids. CDR3 loop: CARWDMTHF. CDR3 sequence (DNA): TGTGCCAGATGGGACATGACCCACTTT.

V and J are TRBV11-2 and TRBJ1-4, with 8 bases matching TRBD1. Per the germline V gene, CDR1 is SGHAT and CDR2 is FQNNGV. The V and J ends lost 5 bases and 10 bases, in that order; junction bases with no gene match: 6. The CDR3 is 13 amino acids. The CDR3 nucleotides read TGTGCCAGCAGCCCGGACAGGGAAGGAAAACTGTTTTTT. This codes for CASSPDREGKLFF.